The text below deals with one TCR beta chain. What this receptor recognizes is not known. Per-nucleotide qualities are absent, and no much larger clonotype sits a single base away. This specimen comes from a study of blood T cell repertoires in COVID-19 (dated by TCRdb to about 2020). With respect to the entire study: Samples covering the acute and convalescent phases of COVID-19 were provided by collaborators in the United States, Italy and Spain. Subjects who had been exposed to COVID-19, were actively infected with it, or had recovered from it provided the deeply sampled blood TCRbeta repertoires that made up the dataset. Samples were obtained from the ongoing ImmuneRACE study (first 160 participants) and from 1,254 subjects provided by 6 global collaborators. Where available, HLA class I and class II types were obtained from metadata supplied by the sample provider rather than from assay-based typing. The material from the prospective study consisted of cDNA or gDNA derived from T cells, B-cell-depleted T cells, or PBMCs. The sample metadata nearly always contained a de-identified subject ID, COVID-19 status, age in years and sex. The repertoires were made available in a free public database intended to serve as a resource for research on the immune response to SARS-CoV-2. Overall results and qualifications from the work: How much clinical and demographic metadata was included differed by source and by participant, and the metadata was provided uncurated.

Enrolling through a virtual design, the prospective study's participants ranged in age from roughly 18 to 95 years and lived across around 25 United States geographic areas. In the prospective study, participants were assigned to cohorts based on the clinical history participants reported in a screening survey and a study questionnaire. Recovered participants in ImmuneRACE Cohort 3 were defined by two consecutive negative NP/OP PCR tests, clearance by a healthcare professional, or resolution of symptoms. Each participant in the prospective study had whole blood, serum and a nasopharyngeal or oropharyngeal swab collected by mobile phlebotomists. Over a 2-month period, participants in the prospective study had the option of providing additional blood draws and questionnaires. Before DNA extraction, blood samples from the prospective study were shipped at room temperature or frozen. The immunoSEQ Assay, a bias-controlled multiplex PCR, was used to amplify TCRbeta CDR3 regions from genomic DNA. The authors processed their data as follows. The number of nucleated cells in each sample was estimated from the amplification of reference gene primers within the assay. To quantify the absolute abundance of each unique TCRbeta CDR3 rearrangement, sequence reads were collapsed and filtered. For each sample, productive Simpson clonality was calculated by taking the square root of Simpson's diversity index across productive rearrangements. The immuneACCESS repertoire file appears here via TCRdb, limited to in-frame rearrangements. These files lack a portion of the clones; in checked studies, under half of the deficit traces to unresolved V genes, and the cause of the others is not known. That table gives V, J and clone size, and the DNA gave D and trimming. This sample lists 300,000 or so clones; 70% to 90% were detected once. The ten largest account for over 9.5% of the sample.

V was cut back by 5 bases and J by 3 bases, leaving a gap of 16 bases between them. For CDR1 and CDR2, the germline V gene lists SGHVS and FQNEAQ. Measured from the cysteine to the phenylalanine, the CDR3 is 15 residues long. The entry retains the CDR3 DNA only, 45 bases that are in frame from base 1. Sequencing was carried out using PBMCs or T cells enriched from blood (not recorded which). The clonotype was recovered from a woman younger than 35 who had recovered from COVID-19. Recombination linked TRBV7-8 to TRBJ1-2; TRBD1 is a weak D gene call, 5 bases matching. Here the CDR3 is given as CASSTMGGDYYGYTF. In nucleotide form, the sequence is TGTGCCAGCAGCACTATGGGGGGTGATTACTATGGCTACACCTTC.